Each of the 14 T cell receptor beta chains below was sequenced from the same sample in a study of T cells in women clearing cervical HPV infection. The repertoire was sequenced with immunoSEQ multiplex PCR; TCRdb's copy has only in-frame clones and lacks some. Its table records roughly 35,000 clones. Sequencing used blood buffy coat. All receptors come from a woman between 18 and 70 years old with a cervical HPV16 infection that either progressed to CIN3+ or cleared (not recorded which).

Concerning this clone itself: The read halts 3 residues ahead of the CDR3 end, with the missing end drawn from the germline J gene. The V and J genes are TRBV19 and TRBJ1-2; tentatively, D is TRBD1 (5 bases). This CDR3 has 15 residues. The germline V gene has CDR1 LNHDA and CDR2 SQIVND (reference sequence). The covered CDR3 bases are TGTGCCAGTAGTACTTTCGGGACTAGCGGGCACGAC. This gives the protein CASSTFGTSGHD. The full CDR3 sequence reads CASSTFGTSGHDYTF.

In regard to this clone: From the germline J gene comes the end of the CDR3, since the read stops 3 residues before it. The rearrangement uses TRBV19 and TRBJ2-5; 7 nucleotides agree with TRBD2. CDR1 LNHDA and CDR2 SQIVND come from the germline V gene (reference sequence). J gave up 1 base and V 1 base, and 6 bases lay outside the gene matches. This CDR3 contains 16 residues. Partial CDR3 DNA: TGTGCCAGTAGTATAGCAAGACTAGCAGGCCAAGAGACC. Residues: CASSIARLAGQET. The complete CDR3 sequence is CASSIARLAGQETQYF. The full variable domain, with the rest looked up from reference TRBV19 and TRBJ2-5, is DGGITQSPKYLFRKEGQNVTLSCEQNLNHDAMYWYRQDPGQGLRLIYYSQIVNDFQKGDIAEGYSVSREKKESFPLTVTSAQKNPTAFYLCASSIARLAGQETQYFGPGTRLLVL.

Concerning this clone itself: The read falls 3 residues short of the CDR3 end, and the missing part is taken from the germline J gene. The gene calls are TRBV19 and TRBJ2-7; D gene ambiguous. The CDR3 extends over 14 amino acids. Germline V gene data show CDR1 as LNHDA and CDR2 as SQIVND (reference sequence). V was cut by 4 bases and J by 0 bases, with 10 bases left in between. CDR3 sequence reads: CASSTSAGSYEQYF. Incomplete CDR3 DNA: TGTGCCAGTAGTACTTCGGCAGGCTCCTACGAG.

CDR3 DNA (partial): TGTGCCAGCAGTGGGACAGGGGCCCTCAATCAGCCC. Protein sequence: CASSGTGALNQP. The complete CDR3 sequence is CASSGTGALNQPQHF. V is TRBV6-1 and J is TRBJ1-5, with 9 bases matching TRBD1. The read ends 3 residues shy of where the CDR3 ends; the end is completed using the germline J gene. The CDR3 spans 15 residues. Trimming at V came to 4 bases and at J to 3 bases, leaving 4 bases not matched to a gene. Per germline, CDR1 MNHNS and CDR2 SASEGT.

Remarks on this clone: Read data end 3 residues before the CDR3 end; the end is taken from the germline J gene. The J gene is TRBJ2-1, the V gene TRBV12-3 or TRBV12-4; TRBD2 matches 8 bases. After removal of 6 bases from V and 1 base from J, the junction contained 8 bases not matched to a gene. There are 16 residues in the CDR3. Here the CDR3 reads CASRLRGGGSYNEQFF. CDR3 DNA (partial): TGTGCCAGCAGACTTCGGGGGGGCGGGTCCTACAATGAG.

About this clone itself: The read ends 3 residues shy of where the CDR3 ends; the end is completed using the germline J gene. The chain links TRBV5-1 to TRBJ2-7, with 8 bases fitting TRBD1. The junction had 7 bases not matched to a gene; V was cut back by 4 bases and J by 4 bases. The germline CDR1 and CDR2 sequences are SGHRS and YFSETQ. This CDR3 has 14 amino acids. CDR3 sequence: CASSPRDRTYEQYF. CDR3 bases read: TGCGCCAGCAGCCCCCGGGACAGGACATACGAG.

As concerns this clone: From the germline J gene comes the end of the CDR3, since the read stops 3 residues before it. V usage is TRBV18 and J usage is TRBJ2-2; weak D call: TRBD1 (5 bases). The CDR3 totals 14 residues. V lost 1 base and J 6 bases, leaving 9 bases between the germline ends. CDR1 is KGHSH, CDR2 LQKENI, per germline. CDR3 loop: CASSPQTVPGELFF. Partial CDR3 DNA: TGTGCCAGCTCACCACAGACAGTCCCCGGGGAG.

With regard to this clone: The read comes to an end 3 residues before the CDR3 does, leaving the germline J gene to fill in the end. This sequence joins TRBV6-1 and TRBJ1-4; D unresolved. Germline loops: CDR1 MNHNS, CDR2 SASEGT. This CDR3 contains 12 residues. The DNA read from the CDR3 is TGTGCCAGCAGTGAAGAGCAGGTCGTA. It codes for CASSEEQVV. The complete CDR3 protein is CASSEEQVVLFF.

About this clone itself: The sequenced fragment ends 3 residues before the CDR3 boundary, so the rest is inferred from the germline J gene. This sequence joins TRBV7-2 and TRBJ2-2; D might be TRBD2 (6 bases). This CDR3 contains 13 residues. Germline lookup yields CDR1 SGHTA and CDR2 FQGNSA. Deletions cut 3 bases from V and 7 bases from J, with 9 bases between. Here the CDR3 reads CASSLRGGGELFF. The covered CDR3 bases are TGTGCCAGCAGCTTGCGGGGCGGCGGGGAG.

The CDR3 loop reads CASSLEASGGAGEQFF. The sequenced part of the CDR3 DNA is TGTGCCAGCAGCCTTGAGGCTAGCGGGGGGGCCGGTGAG. The chain employs TRBV7-6 and TRBJ2-1; 12 nucleotides line up with TRBD2. The missing CDR3 end, 3 residues past where the read stops, is filled in from the germline J gene. Per the germline V gene, CDR1 is SGHVS and CDR2 is FNYEAQ. V trimming: 5 bases; J trimming: 9 bases; junction bases outside the gene matches: 11. The length of the CDR3 is 16 residues. The full variable domain, with the rest looked up from reference TRBV7-6 and TRBJ2-1, is GAGVSQSPRYKVTKRGQDVALRCDPISGHVSLYWYRQALGQGPEFLTYFNYEAQQDKSGLPNDRFSAERPEGSISTLTIQRTEQRDSAMYRCASSLEASGGAGEQFFGPGTRLTVL.

In regard to this clone: The read ends 3 residues before the CDR3 terminus; that terminus is restored from the germline J gene. The chain has TRBV20-1 and TRBJ2-3, with TRBD1 matching over 7 bases. V shed 7 bases and J 0 bases; nucleotides not matched to a gene: 16. This CDR3 region has 17 residues. Germline CDR1 and CDR2: DFQATT and SNEGSKA (reference sequence). CDR3 sequence: CSVQIFPGQISTDTQYF. CDR3 bases read: TGCAGTGTTCAAATTTTCCCGGGACAGATTAGCACAGATACG.

As concerns this clone: The read falls 3 residues short of the CDR3 end, and the missing part is taken from the germline J gene. The V and J genes are TRBV19 and TRBJ1-6, with D possibly matching TRBD1 (6 bases). The V end was cut by 10 bases, the J end by 2 bases, with 9 bases between. Germline CDR1 and CDR2: LNHDA and SQIVND (reference sequence). CDR3 size: 13 residues. Partial CDR3 DNA: TGTGCCACCGAGGGGGCCTATAATTCACCC. This encodes CATEGAYNSP. The complete CDR3 reads CATEGAYNSPLHF.

Notes on this clone: The read comes to an end 3 residues before the CDR3 does, leaving the germline J gene to fill in the end. This chain uses TRBV7-8 with TRBJ2-1; D possibly corresponds to TRBD2 (6 bases). This CDR3 has 14 amino acids. With 5 bases removed from V and 5 bases from J, the gap between germline ends came to 13 bases. Germline-derived CDR1 and CDR2 are SGHVS and FQNEAQ. The CDR3 bases that were read are TGTGCCAGCAGCGCCCCGGGGGAAAACAATGAG. It codes for CASSAPGENNE. The whole CDR3 region reads CASSAPGENNEQFF. The full variable domain, in which reference TRBV7-8 and TRBJ2-1 provide the parts outside the CDR3, is GAGVSQSPRYKVAKRGQDVALRCDPISGHVSLFWYQQALGQGPEFLTYFQNEAQLDKSGLPSDRFFAERPEGSVSTLKIQRTQQEDSAVYLCASSAPGENNEQFFGPGTRLTVL.

The covered CDR3 bases are TGTGCCAGCTCACCACAACAGGGGGTGAACACTGAA. This translates into CASSPQQGVNTE. The complete CDR3 reads CASSPQQGVNTEAFF. This chain links TRBV18 with TRBJ1-1; 8 nucleotides agree with TRBD1. The CDR3 end falls 3 residues outside the read, so it is completed with the germline J gene. Germline assignment: CDR1 KGHSH and CDR2 LQKENI. With V trimmed by 1 base and J by 0 bases, 1 base remained unmatched. This CDR3 region has 15 residues.